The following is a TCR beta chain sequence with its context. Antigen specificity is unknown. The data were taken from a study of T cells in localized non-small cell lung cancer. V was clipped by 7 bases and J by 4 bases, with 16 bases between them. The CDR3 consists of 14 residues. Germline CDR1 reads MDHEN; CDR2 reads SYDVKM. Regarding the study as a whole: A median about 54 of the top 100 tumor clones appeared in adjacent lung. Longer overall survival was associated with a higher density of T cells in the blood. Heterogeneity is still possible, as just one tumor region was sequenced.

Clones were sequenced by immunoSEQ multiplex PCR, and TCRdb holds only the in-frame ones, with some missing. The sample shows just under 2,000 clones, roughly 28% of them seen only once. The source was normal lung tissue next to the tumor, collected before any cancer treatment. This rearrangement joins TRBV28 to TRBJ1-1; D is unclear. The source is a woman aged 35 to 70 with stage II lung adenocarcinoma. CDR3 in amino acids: CASTIGGGSTEAFF. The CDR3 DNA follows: TGTGCCAGCACCATAGGAGGTGGCAGCACTGAAGCTTTCTTT.